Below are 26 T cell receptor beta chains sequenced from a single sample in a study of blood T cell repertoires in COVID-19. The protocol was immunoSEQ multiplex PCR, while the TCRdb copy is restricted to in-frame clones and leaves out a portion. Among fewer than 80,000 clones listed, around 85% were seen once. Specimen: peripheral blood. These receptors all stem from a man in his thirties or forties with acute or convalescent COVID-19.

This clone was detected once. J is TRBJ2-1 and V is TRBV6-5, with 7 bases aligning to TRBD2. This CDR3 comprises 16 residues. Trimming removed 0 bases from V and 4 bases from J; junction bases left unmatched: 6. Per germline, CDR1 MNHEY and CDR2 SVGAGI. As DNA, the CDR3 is TGTGCCAGCAGTTACTCGTCGCTAGCGGCATACAATGAGCAGTTCTTC. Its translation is CASSYSSLAAYNEQFF.

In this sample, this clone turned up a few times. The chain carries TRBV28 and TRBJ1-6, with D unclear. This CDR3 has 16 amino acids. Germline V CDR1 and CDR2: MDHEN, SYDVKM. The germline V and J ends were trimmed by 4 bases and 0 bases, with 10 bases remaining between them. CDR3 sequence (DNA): TGTGCCAGCAGTTCCCCCCGGAGCTCCTATAATTCACCCCTCCACTTT. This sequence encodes CASSSPRSSYNSPLHF.

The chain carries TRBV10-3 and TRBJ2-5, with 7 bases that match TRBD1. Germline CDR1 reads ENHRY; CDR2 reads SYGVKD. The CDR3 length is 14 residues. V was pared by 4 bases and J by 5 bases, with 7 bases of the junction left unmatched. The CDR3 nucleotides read TGTGCCATCAGTGGGACAGGTACGGGGGAGACCCAGTACTTC. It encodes CAISGTGTGETQYF.

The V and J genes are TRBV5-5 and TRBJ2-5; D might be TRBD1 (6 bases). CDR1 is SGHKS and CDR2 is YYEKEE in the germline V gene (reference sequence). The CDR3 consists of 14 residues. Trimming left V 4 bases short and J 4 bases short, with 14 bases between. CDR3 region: CASSPEAQGETQYF. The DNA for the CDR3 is TGTGCCAGCAGCCCGGAGGCACAGGGAGAGACCCAGTACTTC.

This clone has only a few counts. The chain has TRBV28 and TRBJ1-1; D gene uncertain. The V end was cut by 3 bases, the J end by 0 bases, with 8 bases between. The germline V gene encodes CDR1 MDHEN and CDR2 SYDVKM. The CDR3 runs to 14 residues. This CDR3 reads CASSLPRMNTEAFF. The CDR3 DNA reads TGTGCCAGCAGTTTGCCGCGGATGAACACTGAAGCTTTCTTT.

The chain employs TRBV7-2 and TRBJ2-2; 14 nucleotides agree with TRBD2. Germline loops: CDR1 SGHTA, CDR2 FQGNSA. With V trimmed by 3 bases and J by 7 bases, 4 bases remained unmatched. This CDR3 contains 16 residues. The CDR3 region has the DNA TGTGCCAGCAGCTTGGGACTAGCGGGAGTGGGCGGGGAGCTGTTTTTT. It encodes CASSLGLAGVGGELFF.

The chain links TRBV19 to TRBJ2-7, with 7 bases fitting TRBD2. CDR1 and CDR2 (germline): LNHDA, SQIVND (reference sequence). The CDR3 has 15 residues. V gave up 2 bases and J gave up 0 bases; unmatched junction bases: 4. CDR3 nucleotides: TGTGCCAGTAGTATATCCCCTAGCGGCTCCTACGAGCAGTACTTC. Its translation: CASSISPSGSYEQYF.

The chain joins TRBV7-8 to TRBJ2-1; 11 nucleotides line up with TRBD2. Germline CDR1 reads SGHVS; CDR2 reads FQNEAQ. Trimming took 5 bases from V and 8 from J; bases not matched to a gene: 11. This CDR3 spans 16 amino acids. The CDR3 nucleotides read TGTGCCAGCAGCCCCTTTAGCGGGAGGGCCTCGGATGAGCAGTTCTTC. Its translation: CASSPFSGRASDEQFF.

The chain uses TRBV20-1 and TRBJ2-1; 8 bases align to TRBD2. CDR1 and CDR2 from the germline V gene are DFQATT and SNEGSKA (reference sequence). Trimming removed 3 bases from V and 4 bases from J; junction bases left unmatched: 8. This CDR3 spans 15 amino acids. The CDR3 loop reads CSASTPGLDYNEQFF. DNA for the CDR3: TGCAGTGCTAGTACCCCGGGACTAGATTACAATGAGCAGTTCTTC.

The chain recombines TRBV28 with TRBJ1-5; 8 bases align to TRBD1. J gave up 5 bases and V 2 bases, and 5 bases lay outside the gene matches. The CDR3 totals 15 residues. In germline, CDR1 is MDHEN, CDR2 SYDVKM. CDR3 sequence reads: CASSLQGAKHQPQHF. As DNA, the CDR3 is TGTGCCAGCAGTTTACAGGGGGCGAAACATCAGCCCCAGCATTTT.

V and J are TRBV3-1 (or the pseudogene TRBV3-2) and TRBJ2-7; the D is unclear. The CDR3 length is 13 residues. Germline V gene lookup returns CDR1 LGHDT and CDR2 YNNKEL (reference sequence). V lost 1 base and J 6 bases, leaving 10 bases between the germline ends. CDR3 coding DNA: TGTGCCAGCAGCCAAGTGGTGATCGGCGAGCAGTACTTC. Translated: CASSQVVIGEQYF.

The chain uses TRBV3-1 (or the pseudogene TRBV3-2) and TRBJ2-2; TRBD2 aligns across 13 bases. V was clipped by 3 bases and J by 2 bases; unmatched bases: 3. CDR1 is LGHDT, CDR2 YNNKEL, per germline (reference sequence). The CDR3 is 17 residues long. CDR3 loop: CASSHPGLAGNTGELFF. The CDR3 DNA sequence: TGTGCCAGCAGCCATCCGGGACTAGCGGGAAACACCGGGGAGCTGTTTTTT.

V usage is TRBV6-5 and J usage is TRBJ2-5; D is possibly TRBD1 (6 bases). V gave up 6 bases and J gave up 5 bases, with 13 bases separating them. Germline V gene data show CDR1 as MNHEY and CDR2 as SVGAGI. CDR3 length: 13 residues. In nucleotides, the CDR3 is TGTGCCAGCAGAGACACAGGGCTGGAGACCCAGTACTTC. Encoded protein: CASRDTGLETQYF.

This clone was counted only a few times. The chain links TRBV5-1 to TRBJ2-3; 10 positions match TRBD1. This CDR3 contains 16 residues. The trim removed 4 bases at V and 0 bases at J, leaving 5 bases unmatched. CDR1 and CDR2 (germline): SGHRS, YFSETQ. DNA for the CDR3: TGCGCCAGCAGCCTCGCGGGACAGGGGAGCACAGATACGCAGTATTTT. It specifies CASSLAGQGSTDTQYF. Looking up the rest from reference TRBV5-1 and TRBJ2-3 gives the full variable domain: KAGVTQTPRYLIKTRGQQVTLSCSPISGHRSVSWYQQTPGQGLQFLFEYFSETQRNKGNFPGRFSGRQFSNSRSEMNVSTLELGDSALYLCASSLAGQGSTDTQYFGPGTRLTVL.

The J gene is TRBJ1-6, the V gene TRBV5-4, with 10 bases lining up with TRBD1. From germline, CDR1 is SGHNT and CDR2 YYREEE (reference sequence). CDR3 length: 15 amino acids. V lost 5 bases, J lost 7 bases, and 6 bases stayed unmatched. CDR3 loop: CASRNRDRGNSPLHF. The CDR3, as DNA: TGTGCCAGCAGGAACCGGGACAGGGGAAATTCACCCCTCCACTTT.

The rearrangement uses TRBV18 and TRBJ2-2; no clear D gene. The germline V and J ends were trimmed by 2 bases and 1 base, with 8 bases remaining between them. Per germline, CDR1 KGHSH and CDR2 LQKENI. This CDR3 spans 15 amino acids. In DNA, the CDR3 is TGTGCCAGCTCACCATATCTTATGAACACCGGGGAGCTGTTTTTT. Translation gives CASSPYLMNTGELFF.

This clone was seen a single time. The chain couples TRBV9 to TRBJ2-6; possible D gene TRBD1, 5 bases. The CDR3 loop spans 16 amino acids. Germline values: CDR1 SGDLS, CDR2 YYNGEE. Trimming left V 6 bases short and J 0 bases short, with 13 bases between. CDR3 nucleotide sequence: TGTGCCAGCACCCAGGGCGATAACTCTGGGGCCAACGTCCTGACTTTC. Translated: CASTQGDNSGANVLTF.

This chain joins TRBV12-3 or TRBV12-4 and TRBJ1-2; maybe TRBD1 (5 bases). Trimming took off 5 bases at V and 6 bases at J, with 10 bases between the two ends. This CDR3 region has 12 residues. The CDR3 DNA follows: TGTGCCAGCAGTGACAGTCAAAATGGCTACACCTTC. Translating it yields CASSDSQNGYTF.

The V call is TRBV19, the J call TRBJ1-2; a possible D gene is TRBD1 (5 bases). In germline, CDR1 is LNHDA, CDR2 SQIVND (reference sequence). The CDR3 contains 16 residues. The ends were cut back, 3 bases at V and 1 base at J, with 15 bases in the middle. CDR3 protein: CASSMRDSRYNYGYTF. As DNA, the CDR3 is TGTGCCAGTAGTATGCGAGACAGCCGATATAACTATGGCTACACCTTC.

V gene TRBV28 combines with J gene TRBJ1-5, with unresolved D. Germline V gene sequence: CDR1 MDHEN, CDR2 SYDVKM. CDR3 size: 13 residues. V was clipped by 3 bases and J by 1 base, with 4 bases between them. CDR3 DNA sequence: TGTGCCAGCAGTTTTCCGAGCAATCAGCCCCAGCATTTT. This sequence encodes CASSFPSNQPQHF.

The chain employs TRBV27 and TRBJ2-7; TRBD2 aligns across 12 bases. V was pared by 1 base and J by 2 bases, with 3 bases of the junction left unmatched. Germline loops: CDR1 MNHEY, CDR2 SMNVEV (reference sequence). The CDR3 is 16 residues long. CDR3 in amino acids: CASSLFPSGGAYEQYF. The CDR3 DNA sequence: TGTGCCAGCAGTTTATTCCCTAGCGGGGGGGCCTACGAGCAGTACTTC.

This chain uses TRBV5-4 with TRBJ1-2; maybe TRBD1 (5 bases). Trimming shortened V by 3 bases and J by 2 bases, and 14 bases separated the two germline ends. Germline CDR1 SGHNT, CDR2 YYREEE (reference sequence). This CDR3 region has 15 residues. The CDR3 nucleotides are TGTGCCAGCAGCTCCGAGGTTGGGGGGAACTATGGCTACACCTTC. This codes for CASSSEVGGNYGYTF.

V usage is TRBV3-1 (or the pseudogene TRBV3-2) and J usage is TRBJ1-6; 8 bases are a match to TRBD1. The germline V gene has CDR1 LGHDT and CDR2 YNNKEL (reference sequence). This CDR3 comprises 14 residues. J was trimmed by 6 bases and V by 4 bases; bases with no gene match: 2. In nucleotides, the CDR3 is TGTGCCAGCAGCCGGACAGGGCTTAATTCACCCCTCCACTTT. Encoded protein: CASSRTGLNSPLHF.

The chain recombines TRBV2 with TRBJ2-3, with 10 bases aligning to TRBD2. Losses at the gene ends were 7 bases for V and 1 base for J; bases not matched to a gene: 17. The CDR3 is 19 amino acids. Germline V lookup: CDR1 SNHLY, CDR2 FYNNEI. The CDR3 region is CASISGRVITSGGTDTQYF. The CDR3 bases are TGTGCCAGCATCTCGGGGAGGGTTATCACTAGCGGGGGCACAGATACGCAGTATTTT.

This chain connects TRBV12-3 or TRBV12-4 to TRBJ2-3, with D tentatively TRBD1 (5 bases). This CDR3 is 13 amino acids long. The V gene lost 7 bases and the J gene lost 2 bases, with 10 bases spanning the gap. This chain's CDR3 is CASKDTDTDTQYF. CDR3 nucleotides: TGTGCCAGCAAGGACACCGACACAGATACGCAGTATTTT.

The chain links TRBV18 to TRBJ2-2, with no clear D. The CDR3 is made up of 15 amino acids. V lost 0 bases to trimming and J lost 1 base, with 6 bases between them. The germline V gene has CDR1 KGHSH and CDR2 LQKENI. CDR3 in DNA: TGTGCCAGCTCACCACCGCAGCGGAACACCGGGGAGCTGTTTTTT. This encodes CASSPPQRNTGELFF.